Shown below are 9 T cell receptor beta chains from a single sample sequenced in a study of CD8 T cells in Susac syndrome. Random hexamers served to reverse transcribe roughly 0.5 to 1 ug RNA. TCRdb recomputed calls from the immunoSEQ multiplex PCR reads with MiXCR, one row per CDR3 protein. Here the sample spans roughly 200,000 distinct CDR3 sequences, just under 95% being singletons. Input material: CD4+ T cells from PBMCs. All receptors come from a human donor with Susac syndrome.

This chain links TRBV12-3 or TRBV12-4 with TRBJ2-7; the D gene could be TRBD1 or TRBD2 (5 bases each). This CDR3 has 14 amino acids. Trimming pared 2 bases from V and 7 bases from J, leaving 15 bases between. The CDR3 loop is CASSLSRGAGEQYF. CDR3 nucleotides: TGTGCCAGCAGTTTATCTCGGGGCGCGGGTGAGCAGTACTTC.

V usage is TRBV3-1 and J usage is TRBJ1-1, with TRBD1 identical over 8 bases. Trimming removed 4 bases from V and 0 bases from J; junction bases left unmatched: 7. This CDR3 has 16 residues. CDR1 is LGHDT and CDR2 is YNNKEL in the germline V gene (reference sequence). The CDR3 nucleotides are TGTGCCAGCAGCCCCGGGACAGGTAACATGAACACTGAAGCTTTCTTT. As protein: CASSPGTGNMNTEAFF. Complete variable domain (other parts from reference TRBV3-1 and TRBJ1-1): DTAVSQTPKYLVTQMGNDKSIKCEQNLGHDTMYWYKQDSKKFLKIMFSYNNKELIINETVPNRFSPKSPDKAHLNLHINSLELGDSAVYFCASSPGTGNMNTEAFFGQGTRLTVV.

The chain links TRBV12-3 or TRBV12-4 to TRBJ1-4; D remains ambiguous. The CDR3 runs to 13 residues. The germline V and J ends were trimmed by 7 bases and 7 bases, with 13 bases remaining between them. The CDR3 spells CASKNPDGEKLFF. CDR3 DNA sequence: TGTGCCAGCAAGAACCCAGACGGTGAAAAACTGTTTTTT.

The rearrangement uses TRBV2 and TRBJ2-7; either TRBD1 or TRBD2 may supply D (6 bases each). From germline, CDR1 is SNHLY and CDR2 FYNNEI. The V and J ends lost 7 bases and 5 bases respectively, with 12 bases between them. The CDR3 extends over 12 amino acids. The CDR3 region has the DNA TGTGCCAGCAAAGGGGGGAGCCACGAGCAGTACTTC. Residues: CASKGGSHEQYF.

The V gene is TRBV29-1, the J gene TRBJ2-7; either TRBD1 or TRBD2 may fit D (5 bases each). The CDR3 length is 14 residues. V was pared by 3 bases and J by 6 bases, with 18 bases between. Germline values: CDR1 SQVTM, CDR2 ANQGSEA. DNA of the CDR3: TGCAGCGTTGACGGGGCAGGGCCCCTCATCGAGCAGTACTTC. It encodes CSVDGAGPLIEQYF.

Here the CDR3 reads CASRAYEGGTEAFF. CDR3 nucleotides: TGTGCCAGCAGAGCATATGAGGGTGGGACTGAAGCTTTCTTT. The V call is TRBV3-1, the J call TRBJ1-1; no reliable D call. Germline V gene sequence: CDR1 LGHDT, CDR2 YNNKEL (reference sequence). Trimming took 6 bases from V and 5 from J, leaving 16 bases between them. The CDR3 is 14 residues long.

CDR3 residues: CASSPGQDRSYEQYF. In nucleotides, the CDR3 is TGTGCCAGTAGTCCCGGACAGGACCGCTCCTACGAGCAGTACTTC. The chain links TRBV19 to TRBJ2-7, with TRBD1 matching 7 bases. After removal of 5 bases from V and 0 bases from J, the junction contained 7 bases not matched to a gene. Per the germline V gene, CDR1 is LNHDA and CDR2 is SQIVND (reference sequence). This CDR3 spans 15 amino acids.

The chain recombines TRBV3-1 with TRBJ2-2; D is undetermined. The CDR3 is made up of 12 amino acids. The germline CDR1 and CDR2 sequences are LGHDT and YNNKEL (reference sequence). Trimming took off 8 bases at V and 7 bases at J, with 11 bases between the two ends. The chain's CDR3 is CASVPRGGELFF. CDR3 nucleotide sequence: TGTGCCAGCGTCCCCCGAGGCGGGGAGCTGTTTTTT.

The chain employs TRBV20-1 and TRBJ2-1; 9 bases are shared with TRBD2. Per germline, CDR1 DFQATT and CDR2 SNEGSKA (reference sequence). The length of the CDR3 is 16 residues. Trimming at V came to 0 bases and at J to 1 base, leaving 4 bases not matched to a gene. This CDR3 is CSARDQSGRSYNEQFF. Here the CDR3 DNA reads TGCAGTGCTAGAGACCAAAGCGGGAGGTCCTACAATGAGCAGTTCTTC.